Sequencing of this T cell receptor (beta chain) was carried out in a study of CXCR3 chemokines and chemotherapy response in bladder cancer (dated by TCRdb to between 2021 and 2023). Study-level background: The study examined whether intratumoral CXCR3 chemokine system activity predicted chemotherapy response in human bladder cancer.

This clonotype was seen ten or more times. Its antigen remains unidentified. One base away there is no much larger clone; base qualities are not given. Trimming removed 4 bases from V and 0 bases from J, leaving 16 bases between the germline ends. CDR1 is given as LNHNV and CDR2 as YYDKDF, both from the germline V gene (reference sequence). The CDR3 numbers 16 residues from cysteine through phenylalanine. Only CDR3 DNA remains: 48 bases, in frame from the first base. The library was obtained by PCR. Sequencing relied on an Illumina HiSeq 2500. The public reads were quality trimmed at Q25 with fastp and then assembled into clones with MiXCR by TCRdb, keeping productive beta chains. For every CDR3 protein sequence, its rows merge into one entry that carries the most common genes and DNA. The sample has 1,500 to 2,000 distinct CDR3 sequences on record, approximately 21% of them singletons. The ten largest clonotypes hold approximately 35% of the sample.

The specimen was obtained from a patient whose treatment included neoadjuvant chemotherapy. The chain links TRBV15 with TRBJ2-7, with a weak D call of TRBD1 (6 bases match). This receptor was taken from a human donor with bladder cancer that did not respond to neoadjuvant chemotherapy. The DNA sequence is given as TGTGCCACCAGCAATCTCCGGACAGAGCGCTCCTACGAGCAGTACTTC. This yields the protein CATSNLRTERSYEQYF. The full variable domain, with segments outside the CDR3 supplied by the reference TRBV15 and TRBJ2-7 proteins, appears as DAMVIQNPRYQVTQFGKPVTLSCSQTLNHNVMYWYQQKSSQAPKLLFHYYDKDFNNEADTPDNFQSRRPNTSFCFLDIRSPGLGDTAMYLCATSNLRTERSYEQYFGPGTRLTVT.